This record looks at one T cell receptor beta chain sequence and its context. This clone appeared a single time. The specificity of this receptor is unknown. No quality values exist for individual bases; no much larger clone is one base distant. From a lookup of the germline V gene, CDR1 and CDR2 are SGDLS and YYNGEE. V is cut back by 3 bases and J by 2 bases, with 7 bases in the junction unmatched. Taken from cysteine to phenylalanine, the CDR3 has 16 residues. Only the CDR3 DNA stays, 48 bases, in frame from base 1. Libraries came from the immunoSEQ multiplex PCR assay. For most patients, genomic DNA was isolated with the Qiagen DNeasy Blood and Tissue Kit and sent frozen to Adaptive Biotechnologies for TCR sequencing. High-throughput TCR-beta CDR3 sequencing of genomic DNA from most patients was performed by Adaptive Biotechnologies. Under the source paper's analysis protocol: Adaptive's ImmunoSEQ software supplied the TCR sequencing data for roughly 17 patients, while MiXCR and VDJtools were used to process three other patients. CD4 versus CD8 sorting errors were corrected by removing sequences found in both subsets at a frequency ratio below 5:1. CDR3 nucleotide sequences shared by donor and recipient were removed because the origin of these sequences could not be assigned. Alloreactive clones required at least 2-fold expansion over unstimulated cells and minimum CFSE-low frequency of 0.002% (template counts) or 0.001% (read counts). A clone was considered mappable if detected in the sequenced pre-transplant spleen, lymph node, or MLR CFSE-low populations of the donor or recipient. Cumulative frequency of alloreactive clones was calculated as a percentage of all sequences weighted by copy number. Imported from immuneACCESS, the table was reduced by TCRdb to in-frame sequences with V and J called. These copies leave out some clones; in studies compared against another copy, an unresolved V gene accounts for under half, and the cause of the remainder is not known. The V and J calls and the clone size are those of that table, but D and trimming were determined from the DNA. The sample table contains about 64,000 clones; only one count was recorded for around nine tenths of them. The ten largest make up roughly 1.5% of the sample.

The data were obtained in a study of graft-versus-host responses after intestinal transplantation (dated by TCRdb to the early 2020s). For the wider study: The transplants that recipients received were multivisceral, liver-intestinal, or isolated intestinal. Every recipient was given anti-thymocyte globulin induction, followed by 2 to 4 years of maintenance tacrolimus and steroids. Graft-versus-host and host-versus-graft alloreactive T cell clones were tracked in the graft, circulation and bone marrow after intestinal transplantation using bulk TCR-beta CDR3 sequencing. Alloreactive clones were identified by sequencing pre-transplant mixed lymphocyte reaction products and comparing these products with unstimulated pre-transplant donor and recipient T cells. The cohort enrolled under 30 intestinal transplant recipients, one of whom was a retransplant, and a few patients without pretransplant specimens were excluded. A peak of at least 4% donor T cells among recipient peripheral blood mononuclear cells was the definition used for donor T cell macrochimerism. Samples from a few later patients were sequenced in-house on an Illumina MiSeq with MiXCR processing rather than by the commercial service.

Points the paper makes about the study in general: Early after transplant, peak levels of circulating GvH clones were found to be associated with declines in HvG clones. The relatively low number and heterogeneity of intestinal transplant patients limited the conclusions. GvH clones were detected in recipient bone marrow, and some of these GvH clones were observed earlier in ileal mucosa or blood, consistent with an intestinal mucosal origin. Patients with donor T cell macrochimerism had high GvH to HvG T cell clonal ratios in their allografts.

The label giving this sample's time point can be read as: cells obtained before transplantation from donor or recipient. CD3+CD4+ and CD3+CD8+ populations were FACS-sorted from unstimulated pre-transplant donor and recipient cells taken from spleen or lymph nodes. The source of this sequence is a human donor who was the organ donor for an intestinal transplant. Sequencing was performed on unstimulated CD8+ T cells sorted from spleen or lymph node cells, taken before transplant. The sequence joins TRBV9 to TRBJ2-3; 9 nucleotides in the junction match TRBD2. The CDR3 protein: CASSDQAGGTTDTQYF. DNA sequence: TGTGCCAGCAGCGATCAAGCGGGAGGAACCACAGATACGCAGTATTTT.